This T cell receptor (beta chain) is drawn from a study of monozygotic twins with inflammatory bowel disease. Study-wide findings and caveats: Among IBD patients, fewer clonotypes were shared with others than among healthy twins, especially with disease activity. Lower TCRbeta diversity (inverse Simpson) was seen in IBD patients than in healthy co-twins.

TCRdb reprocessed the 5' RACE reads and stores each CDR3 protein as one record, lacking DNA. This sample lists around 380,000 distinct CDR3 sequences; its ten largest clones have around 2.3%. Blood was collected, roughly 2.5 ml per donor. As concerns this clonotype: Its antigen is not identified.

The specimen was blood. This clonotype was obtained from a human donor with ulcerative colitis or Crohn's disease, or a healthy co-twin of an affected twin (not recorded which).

CDR3 region: CASSGQQQGDSTF. The chain combines TRBV7-2 with TRBJ2-6; TCRdb's assignment of TRBD1 cannot be checked, as there is no DNA. The length of the CDR3 is 13 residues. Germline CDR1 is SGHTA and CDR2 is FQGNSA.